Below, one T cell receptor beta chain is given with its context. Its antigen is still unknown. One junction end does not reproduce the germline sequence, and a read error may be involved. Both 60 Vbeta primers and 13 Jbeta primers went into the PCR. In the original analysis: Later, roughly 77 million unique TCR beta chains were counted in an analysis, and some 10 million of them were shared. Clones were sequenced by immunoSEQ multiplex PCR, and TCRdb holds only the in-frame ones, with some missing. D and trimming were read from the DNA, whereas the V and J calls and clone size are those reported in that table. The sample has 170,000 or so clones; approximately 81% are singletons. This record belongs to a study of cytomegalovirus exposure and HLA in healthy donors. Study outcomes and limitations: With later analysis, a missense DCLRE1C variant became linked to TCR beta V- and J-gene trimming.

This clonotype was sampled from a man younger than 30 in good health and CMV-seronegative. The sequenced material came from PBMCs.

In DNA, the CDR3 is TGCAGCGTAGAAGGACTAGCGGGAGGAGGGGATACGCAGTATTTT. Residues: CSVEGLAGGGDTQYF. The V gene is TRBV29-1, the J gene TRBJ2-3; 14 nucleotides align to TRBD2. CDR1 is SQVTM and CDR2 is ANQGSEA in the germline V gene. The CDR3 spans 15 residues.